Described below is a single T cell receptor (beta chain) sequence and its context. The germline V and J ends were trimmed by 1 base and 0 bases, with 10 bases remaining between them. The CDR3 is made up of 15 amino acids. The germline V gene has CDR1 SGHRS and CDR2 YFSETQ. The repertoire was sequenced with immunoSEQ multiplex PCR; TCRdb's copy has only in-frame clones and lacks some. Among fewer than 400,000 clones listed, around 90% were seen once. The data derive from a study of blood T cell repertoires in COVID-19. Overall study: From T cells, B-cell-depleted T cells, or PBMCs came the material, which was cDNA or gDNA.

The chain recombines TRBV5-1 with TRBJ1-2; D ambiguous. Sequenced sample: peripheral blood. The source of this sequence is a woman in her twenties or thirties with COVID-19, enrolled during active disease. This CDR3 reads CASSLPTEPNYGYTF. As DNA, the CDR3 is TGCGCCAGCAGCTTGCCTACAGAGCCTAACTATGGCTACACCTTC.